This entry lists 16 T cell receptor beta chains sequenced from one sample in a study of OX40 agonist ivuxolimab in advanced cancers. Generated by immunoSEQ multiplex PCR, the TCRdb table keeps only in-frame clones and is missing some. Here the sample spans some 64,000 clones, 88% being singletons. The sample in question was CD4+ or CD8+ T cells sorted from blood, obtained in a trial of the OX40 agonist ivuxolimab. These receptors originate from an adult with an advanced solid tumor such as melanoma, head and neck, liver or kidney cancer.

The chain combines TRBV5-1 with TRBJ2-5; 9 bases line up with TRBD1. The CDR3 totals 13 residues. Losses at the gene ends were 7 bases for V and 5 bases for J; bases not matched to a gene: 6. CDR1 and CDR2 from the germline V gene are SGHRS and YFSETQ. CDR3 sequence: CASGTGSSETQYF. DNA for the CDR3: TGCGCCAGCGGGACAGGGTCATCGGAGACCCAGTACTTC.

J is TRBJ1-1 and V is TRBV7-2; no clear D. The V end lost 1 base, the J end lost 1 base, and 7 bases lay between the germline ends. Germline CDR1 is SGHTA and CDR2 is FQGNSA. The CDR3 contains 14 residues. The CDR3, as DNA: TGTGCCAGCAGCTTAGGTTCAGCGAACACTGAAGCTTTCTTT. Translating it yields CASSLGSANTEAFF.

The rearrangement joins TRBV2 to TRBJ2-7; TRBD2 aligns across 11 bases. The CDR3 extends over 14 amino acids. The germline V gene encodes CDR1 SNHLY and CDR2 FYNNEI. V lost 5 bases, J lost 5 bases, and 5 bases stayed unmatched. For the CDR3, the DNA is TGTGCCAGCAGTACCCGGACTAGCGGGCACGAGCAGTACTTC. Protein product: CASSTRTSGHEQYF.

This chain connects TRBV30 to TRBJ1-5, with D hard to call. The CDR3 runs to 16 residues. CDR1 GTSNPN and CDR2 SVGIG come from the germline V gene (reference sequence). V was shortened by 2 bases and J by 1 base, with 15 bases between the two germline ends. CDR3 protein: CAWSTKDGWSNQPQHF. In DNA form, the CDR3 reads TGTGCCTGGAGTACCAAGGACGGGTGGAGCAATCAGCCCCAGCATTTT.

V gene TRBV30 combines with J gene TRBJ2-4; D may be TRBD2 (5 bases). V was clipped by 3 bases and J by 0 bases, with 12 bases between them. The CDR3 sequence is 15 residues long. Germline V gives CDR1 GTSNPN, CDR2 SVGIG (reference sequence). CDR3 nucleotides: TGTGCCTGGAGGGCAATCGGGGTAGCCAAAAACATTCAGTACTTC. It specifies CAWRAIGVAKNIQYF.

The rearrangement links TRBV23-1 to TRBJ2-3; TRBD1 matches at 11 bases. TRBV23-1 is assigned to the ORF class and has an uncertain function. CDR3 length: 16 amino acids. J lost 5 bases, V lost 3 bases, and 7 bases had no gene match. CDR3 DNA sequence: TGCGCCAGCAGTCAGGCCCCCGGGACAGGGGGAGATACGCAGTATTTT. Protein sequence: CASSQAPGTGGDTQYF.

The chain carries TRBV30 and TRBJ1-2, with a weak D call TRBD1 (5 bases). CDR1 is GTSNPN, CDR2 SVGIG, per germline (reference sequence). The CDR3 extends over 12 amino acids. V was pared by 2 bases and J by 6 bases, with 10 bases between. For the CDR3, the DNA is TGTGCCTGGAGTTTGCAGGGAAATGGCTACACCTTC. It is translated as CAWSLQGNGYTF.

This chain uses TRBV9 with TRBJ2-5; D is perhaps TRBD2 (6 bases). From germline, CDR1 is SGDLS and CDR2 YYNGEE. Trimming shortened V by 4 bases and J by 4 bases, and 11 bases separated the two germline ends. This CDR3 comprises 13 residues. The CDR3 here is CASSPGLRETQYF. The CDR3 bases are TGTGCCAGCAGCCCGGGACTCCGAGAGACCCAGTACTTC.

V usage is TRBV7-9 and J usage is TRBJ2-2; a weak D match, TRBD1 (6 bases). Germline lookup yields CDR1 SEHNR and CDR2 FQNEAQ (reference sequence). The CDR3 is made up of 15 amino acids. V was trimmed by 1 base and J by 7 bases, leaving 13 bases between them. CDR3: CASSLGGPYHGELFF. As DNA, the CDR3 is TGTGCCAGCAGCTTAGGGGGGCCTTACCACGGGGAGCTGTTTTTT. Looking up the rest from reference TRBV7-9 and TRBJ2-2 gives the full variable domain: DTGVSQNPRHKITKRGQNVTFRCDPISEHNRLYWYRQTLGQGPEFLTYFQNEAQLEKSRLLSDRFSAERPKGSFSTLEIQRTEQGDSAMYLCASSLGGPYHGELFFGEGSRLTVL.

V is TRBV30 and J is TRBJ1-1; D is uncertain. The V and J ends lost 2 bases and 1 base respectively, with 14 bases between them. The CDR3 runs 15 residues. CDR1 and CDR2 from the germline V gene are GTSNPN and SVGIG (reference sequence). The CDR3 loop is CAWSPIYIANTEAFF. CDR3 coding DNA: TGTGCCTGGAGTCCTATTTATATTGCGAACACTGAAGCTTTCTTT.

Notes on this clone: At the DNA level, this CDR3 is encoded by other sequences in the same sample as well. The chain is built from TRBV28 and TRBJ2-6, with D uncertain. Germline V gene lookup returns CDR1 MDHEN and CDR2 SYDVKM. V was shortened by 8 bases and J by 2 bases, with 22 bases between the two germline ends. The CDR3 spans 18 residues. The CDR3 DNA reads TGTGCCAGCGGATTGGTCGGCCCAGGTAAAGCTGGGGCCAACGTCCTGACTTTC. Translation gives CASGLVGPGKAGANVLTF.

The chain employs TRBV5-6 and TRBJ2-1, with D possibly TRBD2 on 6 matching bases. Per the germline V gene, CDR1 is SGHDT and CDR2 is YYEEEE. The ends were cut back, 2 bases at V and 4 bases at J, with 19 bases in the middle. The CDR3 consists of 17 residues. This CDR3 is CASSFRTNGNRYNEQFF. In DNA, the CDR3 is TGTGCCAGCAGCTTTCGGACTAACGGGAATAGGTACAATGAGCAGTTCTTC.

This chain connects TRBV19 to TRBJ2-5, with D maybe TRBD1 (6 bases). V was clipped by 5 bases and J by 2 bases, with 9 bases between them. In germline, CDR1 is LNHDA, CDR2 SQIVND (reference sequence). The CDR3 consists of 13 residues. This chain's CDR3 is CASSVDRQETQYF. CDR3 sequence (DNA): TGTGCCAGTAGTGTCGACAGGCAAGAGACCCAGTACTTC.

The chain combines TRBV7-3 with TRBJ2-3, with D perhaps matching TRBD2 (6 bases). This CDR3 comprises 15 residues. Germline V gene data show CDR1 as SGHTA and CDR2 as FQGTGA. Trimming took 3 bases from V and 4 from J, leaving 14 bases between them. Here the CDR3 DNA reads TGTGCCAGCAGCTTGTCCGGGAGTAAGTCAGATACGCAGTATTTT. It specifies CASSLSGSKSDTQYF.

The chain combines TRBV18 with TRBJ2-1, with a weak D call TRBD1 (6 bases). The ends were cut back, 4 bases at V and 2 bases at J, with 9 bases in the middle. The CDR3 totals 14 residues. From germline, CDR1 is KGHSH and CDR2 LQKENI. The CDR3 DNA follows: TGTGCCAGCTCACTACAGGGAACCTACAATGAGCAGTTCTTC. Protein product: CASSLQGTYNEQFF. Looking up the rest from reference TRBV18 and TRBJ2-1 gives the full variable domain: NAGVMQNPRHLVRRRGQEARLRCSPMKGHSHVYWYRQLPEEGLKFMVYLQKENIIDESGMPKERFSAEFPKEGPSILRIQQVVRGDSAAYFCASSLQGTYNEQFFGPGTRLTVL.

This chain links TRBV19 with TRBJ1-3; tentatively, D is TRBD1 (6 bases). V shed 6 bases and J shed 8 bases, with 26 bases lying between them. Germline CDR1 and CDR2: LNHDA and SQIVND (reference sequence). The CDR3 runs to 17 residues. The CDR3 DNA is TGTGCCAGTAGCACCCATTACAGGGCGCCCTTTCGCGACACCATATATTTT. Translation: CASSTHYRAPFRDTIYF.